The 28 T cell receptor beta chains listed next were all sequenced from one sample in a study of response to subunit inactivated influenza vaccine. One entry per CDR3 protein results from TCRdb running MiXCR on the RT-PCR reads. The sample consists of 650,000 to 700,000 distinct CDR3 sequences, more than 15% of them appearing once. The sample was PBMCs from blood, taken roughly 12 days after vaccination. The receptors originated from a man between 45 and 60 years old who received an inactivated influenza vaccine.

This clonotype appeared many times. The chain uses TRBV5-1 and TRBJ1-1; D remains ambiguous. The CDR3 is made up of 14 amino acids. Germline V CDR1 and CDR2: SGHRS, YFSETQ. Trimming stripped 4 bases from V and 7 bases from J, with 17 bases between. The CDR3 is CASSLTGREFEAFF. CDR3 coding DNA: TGCGCCAGCAGCCTGACGGGCAGAGAATTTGAAGCTTTCTTT.

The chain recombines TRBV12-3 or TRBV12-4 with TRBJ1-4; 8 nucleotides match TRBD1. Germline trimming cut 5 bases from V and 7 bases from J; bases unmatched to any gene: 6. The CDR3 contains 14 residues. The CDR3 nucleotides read TGTGCCAGCAGTCGGACAGGGATGCGTGAAAAACTGTTTTTT. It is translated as CASSRTGMREKLFF.

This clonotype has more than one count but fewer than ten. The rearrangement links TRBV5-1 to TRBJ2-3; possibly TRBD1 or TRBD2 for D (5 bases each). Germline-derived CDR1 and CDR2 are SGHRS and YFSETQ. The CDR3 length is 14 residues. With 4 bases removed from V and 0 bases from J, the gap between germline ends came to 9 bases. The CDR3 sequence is CASSRWGSTDTQYF. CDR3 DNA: TGCGCCAGCAGCCGGTGGGGGAGCACAGATACGCAGTATTTT.

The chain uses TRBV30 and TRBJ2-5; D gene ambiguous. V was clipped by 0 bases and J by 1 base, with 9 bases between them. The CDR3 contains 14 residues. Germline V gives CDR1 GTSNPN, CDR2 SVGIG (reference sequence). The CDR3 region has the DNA TGTGCCTGGAGTGTTGGGCGGATCCAAGAGACCCAGTACTTC. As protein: CAWSVGRIQETQYF.

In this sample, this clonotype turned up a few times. This chain's CDR3 is CSVAPTGKNQPQHF. The CDR3 DNA follows: TGCAGCGTCGCCCCGACAGGGAAGAATCAGCCCCAGCATTTT. The V call is TRBV29-1, the J call TRBJ1-5; 7 bases map to TRBD1. The ends lost 6 bases at V and 4 bases at J; junction bases unmatched: 9. The CDR3 is made up of 14 amino acids. Per the germline V gene, CDR1 is SQVTM and CDR2 is ANQGSEA.

The CDR3 bases are TGTGCCAGCGCTCCCGTCCCGGAGGAGAACAAGCAGTACTTC. It codes for CASAPVPEENKQYF. The chain has TRBV6-2 or TRBV6-3 and TRBJ2-7; possible D gene TRBD2, 5 bases. CDR3 size: 14 residues. Trimming shortened V by 8 bases and J by 8 bases, and 22 bases separated the two germline ends. The germline V gene encodes CDR1 MNHEY and CDR2 SVGEGT.

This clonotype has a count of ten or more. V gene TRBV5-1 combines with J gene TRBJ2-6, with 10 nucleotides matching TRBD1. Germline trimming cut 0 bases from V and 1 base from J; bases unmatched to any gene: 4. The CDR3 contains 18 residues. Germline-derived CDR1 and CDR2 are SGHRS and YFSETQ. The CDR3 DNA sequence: TGCGCCAGCAGCTTGGTGACAGGGGGCGCGTCTGGGGCCAACGTCCTGACTTTC. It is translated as CASSLVTGGASGANVLTF.

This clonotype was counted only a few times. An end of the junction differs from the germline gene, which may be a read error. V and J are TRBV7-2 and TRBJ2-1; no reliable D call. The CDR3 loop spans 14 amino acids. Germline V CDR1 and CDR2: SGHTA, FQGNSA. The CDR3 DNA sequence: TGTGCCAGCAGCTTAGAGCCGTCCTCCAATGAGCAGTTCTTC. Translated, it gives CASSLEPSSNEQFF.

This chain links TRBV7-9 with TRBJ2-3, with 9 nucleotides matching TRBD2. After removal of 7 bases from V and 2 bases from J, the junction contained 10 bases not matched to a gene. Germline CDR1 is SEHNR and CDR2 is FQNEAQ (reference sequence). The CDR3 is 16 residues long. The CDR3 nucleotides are TGTGCCAGCACGATCGCCAGCGGGGGGTACACAGATACGCAGTATTTT. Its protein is CASTIASGGYTDTQYF.

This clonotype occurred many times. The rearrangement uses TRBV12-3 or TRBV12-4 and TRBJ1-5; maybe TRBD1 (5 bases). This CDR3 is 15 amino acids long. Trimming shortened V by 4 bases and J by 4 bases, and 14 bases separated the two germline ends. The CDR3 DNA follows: TGTGCCAGCAGTTCGGCCATGACAGATAATCAGCCCCAGCATTTT. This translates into CASSSAMTDNQPQHF.

The CDR3 sequence: CASSFSQGDNEQFF. The CDR3 nucleotides are TGCGCCAGCAGCTTCTCGCAGGGCGACAATGAGCAGTTCTTC. V gene TRBV5-1 combines with J gene TRBJ2-1, with a weak D call TRBD1 (5 bases). The CDR3 has 14 amino acids. Looked up from germline, CDR1 is SGHRS and CDR2 is YFSETQ. V was trimmed by 2 bases and J by 5 bases, leaving 11 bases between them.

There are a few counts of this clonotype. The CDR3 protein is CASRAGTGRSPLHF. The CDR3 DNA is TGTGCCAGCAGGGCCGGGACAGGCCGTTCACCCCTCCACTTT. J is TRBJ1-6 and V is TRBV3-1, with 8 bases that match TRBD1. The ends lost 6 bases at V and 9 bases at J; junction bases unmatched: 7. The CDR3 consists of 14 residues. Germline CDR1 is LGHDT and CDR2 is YNNKEL (reference sequence).

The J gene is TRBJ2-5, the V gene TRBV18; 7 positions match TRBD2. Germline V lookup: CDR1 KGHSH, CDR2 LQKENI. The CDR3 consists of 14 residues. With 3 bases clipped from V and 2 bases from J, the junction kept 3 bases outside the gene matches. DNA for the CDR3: TGTGCCAGCTCACCGGGACTACAACAAGAGACCCAGTACTTC. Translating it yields CASSPGLQQETQYF. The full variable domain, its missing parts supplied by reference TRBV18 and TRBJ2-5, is NAGVMQNPRHLVRRRGQEARLRCSPMKGHSHVYWYRQLPEEGLKFMVYLQKENIIDESGMPKERFSAEFPKEGPSILRIQQVVRGDSAAYFCASSPGLQQETQYFGPGTRLLVL.

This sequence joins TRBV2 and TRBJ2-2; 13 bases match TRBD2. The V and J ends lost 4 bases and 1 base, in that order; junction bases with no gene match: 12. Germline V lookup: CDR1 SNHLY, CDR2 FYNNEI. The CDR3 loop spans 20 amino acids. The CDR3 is CASSAFGTSGAIWNTGELFF. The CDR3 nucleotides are TGTGCCAGCAGTGCCTTTGGGACTAGCGGGGCTATCTGGAACACCGGGGAGCTGTTTTTT.

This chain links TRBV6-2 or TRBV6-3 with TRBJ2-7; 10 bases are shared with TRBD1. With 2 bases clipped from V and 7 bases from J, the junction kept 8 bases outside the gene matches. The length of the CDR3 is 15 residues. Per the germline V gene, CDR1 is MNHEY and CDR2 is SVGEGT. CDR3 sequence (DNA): TGTGCCAGCAGTTACGTGAGACAGGGGGCCGATGAGCAGTACTTC. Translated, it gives CASSYVRQGADEQYF.

The CDR3 here is CASSLLDTMYKGGYTF. The CDR3, as DNA: TGTGCCAGCAGTTTACTTGACACCATGTATAAGGGAGGCTACACCTTC. The chain employs TRBV28 and TRBJ1-2; no reliable D call. CDR1 is MDHEN and CDR2 is SYDVKM in the germline V gene. This CDR3 is built from 16 residues. The V gene lost 2 bases and the J gene lost 8 bases, with 21 bases spanning the gap.

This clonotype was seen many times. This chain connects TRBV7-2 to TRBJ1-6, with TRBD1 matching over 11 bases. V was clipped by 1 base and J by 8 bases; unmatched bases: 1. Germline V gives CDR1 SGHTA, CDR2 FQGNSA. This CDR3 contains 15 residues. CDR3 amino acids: CASSLVGQGDSPLHF. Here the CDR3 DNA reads TGTGCCAGCAGCTTAGTGGGACAGGGGGATTCACCCCTCCACTTT.

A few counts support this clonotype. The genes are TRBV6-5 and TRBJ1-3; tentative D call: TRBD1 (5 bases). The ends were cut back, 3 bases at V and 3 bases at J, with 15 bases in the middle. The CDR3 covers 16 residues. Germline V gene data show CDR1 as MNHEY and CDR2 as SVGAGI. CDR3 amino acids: CASSYPGTLGGNTIYF. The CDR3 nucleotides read TGTGCCAGCAGTTATCCGGGGACCCTAGGTGGAAACACCATATATTTT.

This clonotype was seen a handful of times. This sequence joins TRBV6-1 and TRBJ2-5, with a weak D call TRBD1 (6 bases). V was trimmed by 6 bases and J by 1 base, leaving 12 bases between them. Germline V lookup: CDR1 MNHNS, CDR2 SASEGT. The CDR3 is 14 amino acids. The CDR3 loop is CASSIRGSQETQYF. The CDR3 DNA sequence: TGTGCCAGCAGCATAAGGGGGTCCCAAGAGACCCAGTACTTC.

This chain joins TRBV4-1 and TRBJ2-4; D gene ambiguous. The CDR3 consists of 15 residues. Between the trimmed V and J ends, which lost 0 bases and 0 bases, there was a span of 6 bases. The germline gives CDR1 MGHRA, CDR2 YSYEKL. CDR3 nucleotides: TGCGCCAGCAGCCAAGATGTGATAGCCAAAAACATTCAGTACTTC. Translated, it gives CASSQDVIAKNIQYF.

The CDR3 DNA follows: TGTGCCAGCAGCAAAGAGGTTCGCGGACCGAGGGGGCCCGGGGAGCTGTTTTTT. Amino acids: CASSKEVRGPRGPGELFF. This chain connects TRBV21-1 to TRBJ2-2; the table assigns TRBD1, which was not confirmed against the DNA. TRBV21-1 is shown as a pseudogene. The CDR3 extends over 18 amino acids.

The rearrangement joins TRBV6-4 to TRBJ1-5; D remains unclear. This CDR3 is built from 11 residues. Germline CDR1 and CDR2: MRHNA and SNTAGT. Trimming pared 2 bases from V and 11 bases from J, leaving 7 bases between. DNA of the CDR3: TGTGCCAGCAGTGACGGGTTAACCCAGCATTTT. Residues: CASSDGLTQHF.

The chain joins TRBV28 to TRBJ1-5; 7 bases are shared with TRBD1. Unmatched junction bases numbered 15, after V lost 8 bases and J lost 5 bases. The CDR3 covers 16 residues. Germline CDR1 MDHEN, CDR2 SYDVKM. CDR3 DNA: TGTGCCAGCCGAGGTGCATACAGGGGTGTGGATCAGCCCCAGCATTTT. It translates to CASRGAYRGVDQPQHF.

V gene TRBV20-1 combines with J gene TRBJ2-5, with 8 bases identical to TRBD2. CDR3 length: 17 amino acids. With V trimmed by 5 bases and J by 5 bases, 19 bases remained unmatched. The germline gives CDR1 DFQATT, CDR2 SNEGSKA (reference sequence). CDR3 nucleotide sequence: TGCAGTGCTGGGGGGACTAGAGTTTTTGGGCGCAGGGAGACCCAGTACTTC. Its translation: CSAGGTRVFGRRETQYF.

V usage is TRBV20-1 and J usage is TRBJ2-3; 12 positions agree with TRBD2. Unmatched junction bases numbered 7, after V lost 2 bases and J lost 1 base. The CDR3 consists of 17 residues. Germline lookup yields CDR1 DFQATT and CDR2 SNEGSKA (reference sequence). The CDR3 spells CSARTFRTSGGTDTQYF. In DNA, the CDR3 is TGCAGTGCTAGAACTTTCCGGACTAGCGGGGGCACAGATACGCAGTATTTT.

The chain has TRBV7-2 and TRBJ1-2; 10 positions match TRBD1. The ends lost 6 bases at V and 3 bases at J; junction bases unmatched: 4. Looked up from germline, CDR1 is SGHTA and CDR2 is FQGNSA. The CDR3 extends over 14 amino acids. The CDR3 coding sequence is TGTGCCAGCAGTCAGGACAGGGGGGACTATGGCTACACCTTC. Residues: CASSQDRGDYGYTF. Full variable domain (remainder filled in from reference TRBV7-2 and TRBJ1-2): GAGVSQSPSNKVTEKGKDVELRCDPISGHTALYWYRQSLGQGLEFLIYFQGNSAPDKSGLPSDRFSAERTGGSVSTLTIQRTQQEDSAVYLCASSQDRGDYGYTFGSGTRLTVV.

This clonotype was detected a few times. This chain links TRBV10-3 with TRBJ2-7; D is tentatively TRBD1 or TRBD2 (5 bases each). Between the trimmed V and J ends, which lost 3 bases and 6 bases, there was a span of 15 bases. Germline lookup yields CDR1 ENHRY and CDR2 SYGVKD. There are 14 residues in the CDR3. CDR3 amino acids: CAISEIGTSPEQYF. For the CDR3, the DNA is TGTGCCATCAGTGAAATCGGGACCTCCCCCGAGCAGTACTTC.

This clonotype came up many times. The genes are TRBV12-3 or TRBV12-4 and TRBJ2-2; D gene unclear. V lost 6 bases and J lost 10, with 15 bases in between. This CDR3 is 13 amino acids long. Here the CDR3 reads CASSRLGHEELFF. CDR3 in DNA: TGTGCCAGCAGCCGCCTGGGTCACGAGGAGCTGTTTTTT.